Shown below are 32 T cell receptor beta chains from a single sample sequenced in a study of PD-1 blockade in mismatch repair-deficient tumors. Libraries were prepared by immunoSEQ multiplex PCR; TCRdb keeps only in-frame clonotypes and omits some of them. Of 15,000 to 25,000 clones listed, approximately 80% are singletons. Sequencing used PBMCs, obtained 52 weeks after starting pembrolizumab. Receptors were obtained from an adult with mismatch repair-deficient cancer.

The chain uses TRBV10-1 and TRBJ2-7; maybe TRBD2 (5 bases). The CDR3 length is 15 residues. Germline loops: CDR1 WNHNN, CDR2 SYGVQD (reference sequence). Trimming stripped 3 bases from V and 0 bases from J, with 12 bases between. The CDR3 DNA reads TGCGCCAGCAGTGACGCGGGCTCGAGCTCCTACGAGCAGTACTTC. This sequence encodes CASSDAGSSSYEQYF.

V usage is TRBV19 and J usage is TRBJ1-4; maybe TRBD1 (5 bases). Germline loops: CDR1 LNHDA, CDR2 SQIVND (reference sequence). V gave up 7 bases and J gave up 8 bases, with 11 bases separating them. This CDR3 region has 12 residues. The CDR3 protein is CASNRQGEKLFF. The CDR3 DNA is TGTGCCAGTAACCGCCAGGGCGAAAAACTGTTTTTT.

This clone appeared a few times. The chain uses TRBV6-1 and TRBJ2-7; 7 bases match TRBD1. The CDR3 runs 14 residues. Looked up from germline, CDR1 is MNHNS and CDR2 is SASEGT. The V gene end was trimmed by 5 bases and the J gene end by 0 bases; junction bases not matched to a gene: 4. The CDR3 loop is CASSWDRYSYEQYF. Written as DNA, the CDR3 is TGTGCCAGCAGTTGGGACAGATACTCCTACGAGCAGTACTTC.

The CDR3 loop is CASSPPVVQGADTQYF. CDR3 coding DNA: TGCGCCAGCAGCCCCCCGGTGGTACAGGGAGCAGATACGCAGTATTTT. The V call is TRBV5-1, the J call TRBJ2-3, with D perhaps matching TRBD1 (6 bases). CDR1 is SGHRS, CDR2 YFSETQ, per germline. The CDR3 spans 16 residues. Trimming took 4 bases from V and 4 from J, leaving 19 bases between them.

In its sample, this clone was seen once. The rearrangement links TRBV18 to TRBJ1-4, with 10 nucleotides matching TRBD1. Per germline, CDR1 KGHSH and CDR2 LQKENI. The CDR3 sequence is 16 residues long. Trimming at V came to 4 bases and at J to 5 bases, leaving 7 bases not matched to a gene. The CDR3 sequence: CASSRLTGGLNEKLFF. The CDR3 DNA follows: TGTGCCAGCTCACGTCTGACAGGGGGCTTAAATGAAAAACTGTTTTTT.

The chain joins TRBV5-4 to TRBJ2-7; maybe TRBD2 (6 bases). Germline V gives CDR1 SGHNT, CDR2 YYREEE (reference sequence). V lost 4 bases and J lost 6, with 23 bases in between. The CDR3 extends over 16 amino acids. CDR3 amino acids: CASSPEDGRGWGEQYF. The DNA of the CDR3 is TGTGCCAGCAGCCCGGAAGACGGGAGAGGTTGGGGCGAGCAGTACTTC.

This clone was counted only a few times. The chain employs TRBV15 and TRBJ2-7, with D unclear. In germline, CDR1 is LNHNV, CDR2 YYDKDF (reference sequence). The ends were cut back, 0 bases at V and 0 bases at J, with 3 bases in the middle. The CDR3 covers 13 residues. CDR3 nucleotides: TGTGCCACCAGCAGAGACAGCTCCTACGAGCAGTACTTC. Translation: CATSRDSSYEQYF.

The rearrangement uses TRBV15 and TRBJ2-5; 8 bases fit TRBD1. V lost 2 bases to trimming and J lost 1 base; unmatched junction nucleotides: 3. This CDR3 has 15 amino acids. CDR1 and CDR2 (germline): LNHNV, YYDKDF (reference sequence). The CDR3 nucleotides read TGTGCCACCAGCAGAACCGGACAGGGCCAAGAGACCCAGTACTTC. Amino acid sequence: CATSRTGQGQETQYF. Combining the CDR3 with reference TRBV15 and TRBJ2-5 gives the whole variable domain DAMVIQNPRYQVTQFGKPVTLSCSQTLNHNVMYWYQQKSSQAPKLLFHYYDKDFNNEADTPDNFQSRRPNTSFCFLDIRSPGLGDTAMYLCATSRTGQGQETQYFGPGTRLLVL.

J is TRBJ2-3 and V is TRBV11-2, with 12 nucleotides matching TRBD1. The junction had 6 bases not matched to a gene; V was cut back by 2 bases and J by 6 bases. The CDR3 is 16 amino acids. CDR1 is SGHAT and CDR2 is FQNNGV in the germline V gene. The CDR3 reads CASSLRGQGAGDTQYF. The CDR3 region has the DNA TGTGCCAGCAGCTTACGGGGACAGGGGGCCGGGGATACGCAGTATTTT.

The chain joins TRBV28 to TRBJ2-1, with 8 bases matching TRBD1. There are 16 residues in the CDR3. V shed 5 bases, J shed 2 bases, and the junction held 8 bases outside the gene matches. CDR1 and CDR2 from the germline V gene are MDHEN and SYDVKM. The CDR3 bases are TGTGCCAGCAGTACGGGACAGGACTTTCCCTACAATGAGCAGTTCTTC. Its protein product is CASSTGQDFPYNEQFF.

The chain joins TRBV28 to TRBJ2-1; D might be TRBD2 (5 bases). The CDR3 has 14 residues. Germline V gene sequence: CDR1 MDHEN, CDR2 SYDVKM. V was cut by 3 bases and J by 5 bases, with 11 bases left in between. As DNA, the CDR3 is TGTGCCAGCAGTTTGCCGCTAGCTCACAATGAGCAGTTCTTC. Encoded protein: CASSLPLAHNEQFF. The whole variable domain, filled in from reference TRBV28 and TRBJ2-1, reads DVKVTQSSRYLVKRTGEKVFLECVQDMDHENMFWYRQDPGLGLRLIYFSYDVKMKEKGDIPEGYSVSREKKERFSLILESASTNQTSMYLCASSLPLAHNEQFFGPGTRLTVL.

The V gene is TRBV5-8, the J gene TRBJ2-1; no clear D gene. Trimming removed 4 bases at V and 5 bases at J, with 13 bases between. From germline, CDR1 is SGHTS and CDR2 YDEGEE. The CDR3 is 14 amino acids. The CDR3 region has the DNA TGTGCCAGCAGCGGGTGGGCCGGTGACAATGAGCAGTTCTTC. Protein product: CASSGWAGDNEQFF. Full variable domain (rest looked up from reference TRBV5-8 and TRBJ2-1): EAGVTQSPTHLIKTRGQQATLRCSPISGHTSVYWYQQALGLGLQFLLWYDEGEERNRGNFPPRFSGRQFPNYSSELNVNALELEDSALYLCASSGWAGDNEQFFGPGTRLTVL.

The V gene is TRBV9, the J gene TRBJ2-1; 7 bases map to TRBD2. V was clipped by 0 bases and J by 5 bases; unmatched bases: 5. The germline gives CDR1 SGDLS, CDR2 YYNGEE. CDR3 length: 15 amino acids. The CDR3, as DNA: TGTGCCAGCAGCGTAGGCCGGACTAGTCACAATGAGCAGTTCTTC. Its protein is CASSVGRTSHNEQFF.

The chain carries TRBV7-9 and TRBJ2-6; 8 positions match TRBD1. CDR3 size: 18 residues. V was pared by 5 bases and J by 0 bases, with 9 bases of the junction left unmatched. Looked up from germline, CDR1 is SEHNR and CDR2 is FQNEAQ (reference sequence). CDR3: CASSLTGAASSGANVLTF. CDR3 in DNA: TGTGCCAGCAGCCTGACAGGGGCCGCAAGCTCTGGGGCCAACGTCCTGACTTTC.

The sample holds a few counts of this clone. The chain is built from TRBV27 and TRBJ2-7, with 9 bases lining up with TRBD2. This CDR3 spans 13 amino acids. Germline V gene sequence: CDR1 MNHEY, CDR2 SMNVEV (reference sequence). The junction had 1 base not matched to a gene; V was cut back by 2 bases and J by 5 bases. CDR3 in DNA: TGTGCCAGCAGTTTACTAGCGGGAAACGAGCAGTACTTC. Translated, it gives CASSLLAGNEQYF.

The chain combines TRBV28 with TRBJ2-7; D possibly corresponds to TRBD2 (6 bases). The germline V and J ends were trimmed by 5 bases and 5 bases, with 16 bases remaining between them. Germline CDR1 and CDR2: MDHEN and SYDVKM. The CDR3 runs 14 residues. For the CDR3, the DNA is TGTGCCAGCAGTCCAAGACTAGTTGCGCACGAGCAGTACTTC. Translated: CASSPRLVAHEQYF. Looking up the rest from reference TRBV28 and TRBJ2-7 gives the full variable domain: DVKVTQSSRYLVKRTGEKVFLECVQDMDHENMFWYRQDPGLGLRLIYFSYDVKMKEKGDIPEGYSVSREKKERFSLILESASTNQTSMYLCASSPRLVAHEQYFGPGTRLTVT.

J is TRBJ2-2 and V is TRBV2; 8 nucleotides agree with TRBD2. V lost 8 bases to trimming and J lost 5 bases; unmatched junction nucleotides: 7. The CDR3 is 14 residues long. Looked up from germline, CDR1 is SNHLY and CDR2 is FYNNEI. CDR3 in amino acids: CASFGTSDTGELFF. The CDR3 nucleotides read TGTGCCAGCTTCGGGACTAGTGATACCGGGGAGCTGTTTTTT.

The V gene is TRBV15, the J gene TRBJ1-2; D ambiguous. Trimming took off 6 bases at V and 2 bases at J, with 7 bases between the two ends. This CDR3 spans 12 amino acids. Germline loops: CDR1 LNHNV, CDR2 YYDKDF (reference sequence). CDR3: CATREGNYGYTF. The CDR3 coding sequence is TGTGCCACCAGGGAGGGAAACTATGGCTACACCTTC.

The CDR3 DNA reads TGTGCCAGCAGTCGACCGGGACTAGCGGGAGGACGGCAAGAGACCCAGTACTTC. Protein: CASSRPGLAGGRQETQYF. The chain couples TRBV28 to TRBJ2-5; 15 bases match TRBD2. The V gene end was trimmed by 5 bases and the J gene end by 2 bases; junction bases not matched to a gene: 9. The CDR3 loop spans 18 amino acids. Germline CDR1 MDHEN, CDR2 SYDVKM.

This chain uses TRBV14 with TRBJ2-3, with no clear D. The CDR3 is 13 residues long. V was cut by 0 bases and J by 8 bases, with 9 bases left in between. CDR1 and CDR2 from the germline V gene are SGHDN and FVKESK. The CDR3 region has the DNA TGTGCCAGCAGCCAAGATCACCCGGTTACGCAGTATTTT. This encodes CASSQDHPVTQYF.

The chain joins TRBV30 to TRBJ2-7, with a tentative D call TRBD2 (5 bases). CDR1 and CDR2 from the germline V gene are GTSNPN and SVGIG (reference sequence). Trimming left V 3 bases short and J 0 bases short, with 12 bases between. CDR3 size: 14 residues. The CDR3 DNA follows: TGTGCCTGGAGGCTGGAGGATTACTCCTACGAGCAGTACTTC. Its protein is CAWRLEDYSYEQYF.

CDR3 in amino acids: CASGTGGTYEQYF. In nucleotides, the CDR3 is TGTGCCAGCGGAACAGGGGGAACCTACGAGCAGTACTTC. V gene TRBV6-5 combines with J gene TRBJ2-5; 8 bases agree with TRBD1. The DNA end lines up better with TRBJ2-7; the J call may be wrong. CDR1 MNHEY and CDR2 SVGAGI come from the germline V gene. This CDR3 contains 13 residues.

This clone is categorized as medium-sized. This chain links TRBV6-1 with TRBJ2-7, with 8 bases identical to TRBD2. The CDR3 totals 19 residues. The trim removed 1 base at V and 2 bases at J, leaving 16 bases unmatched. CDR1 and CDR2 (germline): MNHNS, SASEGT. The CDR3: CASSEVSPAASGRTYEQYF. The CDR3 coding sequence is TGTGCCAGCAGTGAAGTCAGCCCAGCTGCGAGCGGGAGAACCTACGAGCAGTACTTC.

The chain links TRBV10-3 to TRBJ2-5; 7 nucleotides agree with TRBD2. Germline CDR1 is ENHRY and CDR2 is SYGVKD. Germline trimming cut 6 bases from V and 5 bases from J; bases unmatched to any gene: 6. The CDR3 runs 13 residues. The CDR3 DNA reads as TGTGCCATCAGCCTAGCGGAGGGTGAGACCCAGTACTTC. Its translation is CAISLAEGETQYF.

The chain uses TRBV5-4 and TRBJ2-7; D might be TRBD2 (6 bases). Germline V gene lookup returns CDR1 SGHNT and CDR2 YYREEE (reference sequence). The ends were cut back, 5 bases at V and 0 bases at J, with 12 bases in the middle. The CDR3 runs 14 residues. CDR3 DNA: TGTGCCAGCAGGAATCGGGGGAGCTCCTACGAGCAGTACTTC. It yields the protein CASRNRGSSYEQYF. Variable domain in full (rest from reference TRBV5-4 and TRBJ2-7): ETGVTQSPTHLIKTRGQQVTLRCSSQSGHNTVSWYQQALGQGPQFIFQYYREEENGRGNFPPRFSGLQFPNYSSELNVNALELDDSALYLCASRNRGSSYEQYFGPGTRLTVT.

This clone turned up a few times. This chain uses TRBV27 with TRBJ2-7, with 10 bases lining up with TRBD1. CDR3 length: 17 amino acids. The germline gives CDR1 MNHEY, CDR2 SMNVEV (reference sequence). Trimming took 5 bases from V and 4 from J; bases not matched to a gene: 14. CDR3 sequence (DNA): TGTGCCAGCAGTACCGTCCCGGGACAGGGGAAAAGATACGAGCAGTACTTC. Translated, it gives CASSTVPGQGKRYEQYF.

This chain links TRBV6-5 with TRBJ1-1; D uncertain. V dropped 4 bases and J dropped 4 bases, with 16 bases sitting between them. The CDR3 length is 15 residues. From germline, CDR1 is MNHEY and CDR2 SVGAGI. CDR3 sequence: CASSFLLARATEAFF. The CDR3 DNA is TGTGCCAGCAGTTTTCTCCTTGCGAGGGCCACTGAAGCTTTCTTT.

V and J are TRBV27 and TRBJ1-1; D not certain. CDR1 and CDR2 (germline): MNHEY, SMNVEV (reference sequence). The CDR3 consists of 15 residues. The V end lost 3 bases, the J end lost 2 bases, and 13 bases lay between the germline ends. The DNA for the CDR3 is TGTGCCAGCAGTTTGGGCGGGGTTCTCAACACTGAAGCTTTCTTT. This gives the protein CASSLGGVLNTEAFF.

The chain links TRBV7-6 to TRBJ1-1; the D gene is possibly TRBD1 (6 bases). The V gene's germline CDR1 is SGHVS and CDR2 FNYEAQ. The CDR3 runs to 15 residues. V lost 7 bases and J lost 0, with 15 bases in between. DNA of the CDR3: TGTGCCAGCACCTACGGAGGGGGGGTGAACACTGAAGCTTTCTTT. This gives the protein CASTYGGGVNTEAFF.

The DNA of the CDR3 is TGTGCCAGCAGCCCTTTCACCGGGACTAGGCAGAATGAGCAGTTCTTC. Protein sequence: CASSPFTGTRQNEQFF. The chain carries TRBV7-3 and TRBJ2-1, with 8 bases identical to TRBD2. CDR1 is SGHTA, CDR2 FQGTGA, per germline. The CDR3 is 16 amino acids. J gave up 7 bases and V 5 bases, and 13 bases lay outside the gene matches.

V and J are TRBV28 and TRBJ2-6, with a possible D match to TRBD1 (6 bases). Between the trimmed V and J ends, which lost 3 bases and 2 bases, there was a span of 8 bases. The germline gives CDR1 MDHEN, CDR2 SYDVKM. This CDR3 has 15 amino acids. The CDR3, as DNA: TGTGCCAGCAGTTTGTCAGGGGCTGGGGCCAACGTCCTGACTTTC. This gives the protein CASSLSGAGANVLTF.

The chain links TRBV2 to TRBJ2-2, with 8 nucleotides matching TRBD2. V was clipped by 1 base and J by 1 base; unmatched bases: 5. CDR1 is SNHLY, CDR2 FYNNEI, per germline. The CDR3 extends over 17 amino acids. CDR3 DNA: TGTGCCAGCAGTGAAGAAGGTAGCGGGATGAACACCGGGGAGCTGTTTTTT. Protein product: CASSEEGSGMNTGELFF.